The source of this T cell receptor beta chain is a study of regulatory T cells in long-lasting Graves disease. The time point denotes: newly diagnosed GD, antithyroid drugs for less than 3 months. Extracted PBMC RNA gave rise to the TCR library. This clonotype was seen repeatedly, ten times or more. Its antigen is still unknown. Whole-study results and caveats: A greater number of public clonotypes (more than 2,500) was shared by persistent patients than by new patients (about 960).

Sequencing libraries for TCR beta were prepared with iRepertoire HTBI primers and Arm-PCR of CDR3 regions. Each CDR3 protein is one row after TCRdb ran MiXCR on the multiplex PCR reads. The data contain more than 400,000 distinct CDR3 sequences, roughly 15% of them seen just once; the ten biggest clones take up around a tenth. These data also formed part of another study, on T cells in Graves' hyperthyroidism and ophthalmopathy.

The receptor's source is a woman aged 25 to 39 with Graves disease. The sample consisted of peripheral blood mononuclear cells (PBMCs), taken at new diagnosis, from a patient treated with antithyroid drugs.

As DNA, the CDR3 is TGTGCCAGCAGACATCAGGGTGCCAATGAGCAGTTCTTC. It is translated as CASRHQGANEQFF. The V gene is TRBV28, the J gene TRBJ2-1; D perhaps matches TRBD1 (5 bases). Germline CDR1 and CDR2: MDHEN and SYDVKM. V was clipped by 6 bases and J by 6 bases, with 12 bases between them. The CDR3 loop spans 13 amino acids. The full variable domain, rest sourced from reference TRBV28 and TRBJ2-1, is DVKVTQSSRYLVKRTGEKVFLECVQDMDHENMFWYRQDPGLGLRLIYFSYDVKMKEKGDIPEGYSVSREKKERFSLILESASTNQTSMYLCASRHQGANEQFFGPGTRLTVL.